This T cell receptor (beta chain) was obtained from a study of T cells after posttransplantation cyclophosphamide. Study findings and constraints: Blood and skin or GI T cell repertoires showed limited TRB overlap. Later post-transplant blood repertoires were often dominated by donor CD8+ memory clones.

The related graft donor's blood sample was taken on the day of bone marrow donation. A note on this clone: Its specificity is unknown.

V dropped 1 base and J dropped 0; count of bases not matched to a gene: 6. This CDR3 is built from 16 residues. Germline values: CDR1 LNHNV, CDR2 YYDKDF (reference sequence). Clones were sequenced by immunoSEQ multiplex PCR, and TCRdb holds only the in-frame ones, with some missing. The sample includes tens of thousands of clones, around 73% seen only once; the top ten take approximately 0.65%. V is TRBV15 and J is TRBJ2-7; 7 bases fit TRBD1. The sequence derives from a woman aged 60-75 years in good health, CMV-negative, and a related stem cell transplant donor. The sample was memory CD4+ T cells sorted from PBMCs. The CDR3 DNA follows: TGTGCCACCAGCAGAGCTTTGGGACAGAGCTCCTACGAGCAGTACTTC. As protein: CATSRALGQSSYEQYF.